This T cell receptor (beta chain) was observed in a study of blood T cell repertoires in COVID-19 (dated by TCRdb to the early 2020s). In the study overall: Samples covering the acute and convalescent phases of COVID-19 were provided by collaborators in the United States, Italy and Spain. The prospective study material was composed of cDNA or gDNA derived from T cells, B-cell-depleted T cells, or PBMCs. Subjects who had been exposed to COVID-19, were actively infected with it, or had recovered from it provided the deeply sampled blood TCRbeta repertoires that made up the dataset. A freely available public database, intended as a resource for researchers studying the immune response to SARS-CoV-2, is where the repertoires were released. The samples were drawn from the first 160 participants of the ongoing ImmuneRACE study and from about 1,200 subjects provided by 6 global collaborators. A de-identified subject ID, COVID-19 status, age in years and sex were almost always included in the sample metadata. Where available, HLA class I and class II types were obtained from metadata supplied by the sample provider rather than from assay-based typing. What the authors observed across the whole study: The amount of clinical and demographic metadata varied by source and participant and was provided uncurated.

Note on this clone: The antigen it binds to is not known. Base-call qualities are not available, and no considerably larger clone is one nucleotide away.

TCRbeta CDR3 regions were amplified from genomic DNA using the immunoSEQ Assay, a bias-controlled multiplex PCR. The study's own analysis went as follows. The number of nucleated cells in each sample was estimated by amplification of reference gene primers within the assay. To quantify the absolute abundance of each unique TCRbeta CDR3 rearrangement, sequence reads were collapsed and filtered. For each sample, productive Simpson clonality was calculated as the square root of Simpson's diversity index over productive rearrangements. Not all clones reach the TCRdb copy of this immuneACCESS table, which keeps in-frame sequences only. Checked studies attribute under half of the gap to unresolved V genes and leave the rest unexplained. V and J calls and clone size are as listed in that table; D and trimming were resolved from the DNA. This sample holds 110,000 or so clones; 84% were observed only once. Around 8.5% of the sample lies in the top ten.

Its CDR3 holds 16 amino acids, cysteine through phenylalanine. Kept here is only the CDR3 DNA, which spans 48 bases and is read in frame from base 1. V is shortened by 2 bases, J by 9 bases, and the region joining them spans 20 bases. In the germline V gene (reference sequence), CDR1 corresponds to MNHEY and CDR2 to SMNVEV. The collaborating institutions used their own protocols to collect whole blood in K2EDTA tubes. For TCRbeta analysis, collaborator samples were shipped as frozen whole blood, as isolated PBMCs, or as DNA extracted from either sample type. The specimen sequenced was peripheral blood. Rearrangement joined TRBV27 to TRBJ2-1; the best D guess is TRBD1, with 6 bases matching. The source of this sequence is a woman in her forties with acute or convalescent COVID-19. The CDR3 protein: CASSLRDGTRGGEQFF. Here is the DNA: TGTGCCAGCAGTTTAAGGGACGGGACACGGGGCGGTGAGCAGTTCTTC.